This record concerns one TCR beta chain sequence. Measured with immunoSEQ multiplex PCR; TCRdb has only the in-frame clones, and not every one. The sample lists some 320,000 clones, roughly 90% occurring once. Looked up from germline, CDR1 is SGHRS and CDR2 is YFSETQ. V shed 1 base and J 5 bases; nucleotides not matched to a gene: 3. The CDR3 is 15 amino acids. Participant-reported clinical history was the basis for cohort assignment. Recovered Cohort 3 donors showed two negative PCRs, clearance, or symptom resolution. This entry comes from a study of blood T cell repertoires in COVID-19. Whole-study context: PBMCs, B-cell-depleted T cells, or T cells were the source of the cDNA or gDNA that made up the material.

The chain links TRBV5-1 to TRBJ2-1; TRBD2 agrees at 10 bases. The TCR sequence derives from a man between 60 and 75 years old who had recovered from COVID-19. Sequencing was performed on PBMCs or T cells enriched from blood (not recorded which). DNA for the CDR3: TGCGCCAGCAGCTTGTGGACTAGCGGTAACAATGAGCAGTTCTTC. Translated, it gives CASSLWTSGNNEQFF.